This T cell receptor beta chain emerged from a study of blood T cell repertoires in COVID-19. About the research overall: The analysed material was cDNA or gDNA that came from T cells, B-cell-depleted T cells, or PBMCs.

Original methodology: Reference gene primer amplification in the assay estimated nucleated cell counts. Profiling relied on immunoSEQ multiplex PCR, and the TCRdb table lists in-frame clones only, not all of them. The D gene and trimming were derived from the DNA, and the V and J assignments and clone size from that table. The sample has under 350,000 clones, approximately 89% seen once; the top ten hold about 2.7%. This TCR was sampled from a young woman who had recovered from COVID-19. Sequencing input: PBMCs or T cells enriched from blood (not recorded which).

The CDR3 DNA is TGTGCCAGCAGCTTGACAGGGGACGTGGATCAGCCCCAGCATTTT. This encodes CASSLTGDVDQPQHF. This chain uses TRBV3-1 (or the pseudogene TRBV3-2) with TRBJ1-5, with TRBD1 identical over 8 bases. This CDR3 is 15 amino acids long. CDR1 and CDR2 from the germline V gene are LGHDT and YNNKEL (reference sequence). V was pared by 5 bases and J by 5 bases, with 8 bases of the junction left unmatched.